Below, one T cell receptor (beta chain) is given with its context. Its target is not known. The CDR3 spans 14 residues. The V gene's germline CDR1 is SNHLY and CDR2 FYNNEI. The V gene lost 8 bases and the J gene lost 2 bases, with 13 bases spanning the gap. Use of 60 Vbeta and 13 Jbeta primers characterized the PCR. In the study's own analysis: In a later analysis, about 9.9 million of approximately 86 million unique beta chains occurred in at least two donors. The table came from immunoSEQ multiplex PCR; TCRdb's copy has only in-frame clones and leaves some out. For V, J and clone size, that table is used; D and trimming come from the DNA. The sample holds over 80,000 clones; about three quarters are singletons and the top ten take roughly 3.5%. The data stem from a study of cytomegalovirus exposure and HLA in healthy donors. Notes on the study in general: Beyond CMV serostatus, there was no information to go on about immune exposure. At a 0.05 false discovery rate, a later analysis found some 18,000 TCR beta sequences to be associated with HLA alleles.

These donors, healthy bone marrow donors, were studied. Sample: PBMCs. The rearrangement links TRBV2 to TRBJ1-5; D call uncertain. The sequence was collected from a man aged 35 to 55 in good health and CMV-seronegative. CDR3 DNA sequence: TGTGCCAGCTCGACTGAGTCTGGCAATCAGCCCCAGCATTTT. Protein product: CASSTESGNQPQHF.